This T cell receptor beta chain was sequenced for a study of blood T cells in healthy people across ages. Trimming left V 5 bases short and J 13 bases short, with 18 bases between. CDR1 and CDR2 (germline): SGHTA, FQGNSA. CDR3 length: 13 residues. Whenever a sample was processed, at least 7 million PBMCs were isolated. This clonotype was seen more than once but under ten times. Antigen unknown. Study conclusions and caveats: Per-million-T-cell TCR beta diversity fell roughly linearly with age. It was the long-lived donors that had more naive CD4+ cells and higher diversity than aged donors.

The use of a sample-barcoded 5' primer and a J-beta primer mix characterized a second PCR of about 6 to 12 cycles. Through a template-switch adaptor with 12 random nucleotides, each cDNA molecule received a tag. TCRdb used MiXCR to reprocess the 5' RACE reads, holding one entry per CDR3 protein. This table holds roughly 730,000 distinct CDR3 sequences, 45% to 70% found once. This receptor was identified in a man aged 35-49 years in good health. The chain links TRBV7-2 to TRBJ2-1; D gene unclear. Sequencing input: blood. The CDR3 nucleotides are TGTGCCAGCAGCCTAGGTTCCTCTGAGACCCAGTTCTTC. This sequence encodes CASSLGSSETQFF.